This paragraph reports one T cell receptor beta chain. This specimen comes from a study of blood T cell repertoires in COVID-19. For the study at large: T cells, B-cell-depleted T cells, or PBMCs supplied cDNA or gDNA.

Generated by immunoSEQ multiplex PCR, the TCRdb table keeps only in-frame clones and is missing some. The top ten hold roughly 5% of the sample, which has approximately 220,000 clones, 84% seen once. CDR1 LNHDA and CDR2 SQIVND come from the germline V gene (reference sequence). The CDR3 contains 16 residues. Trimming pared 3 bases from V and 0 bases from J, leaving 14 bases between. The sample consisted of peripheral blood. The origin of this receptor is an older woman who had recovered from COVID-19. This chain uses TRBV19 with TRBJ1-1; D may be TRBD1 (6 bases). For the CDR3, the DNA is TGTGCCAGTAGTATTTCGGGGACACGAATGAACACTGAAGCTTTCTTT. Translating it yields CASSISGTRMNTEAFF.